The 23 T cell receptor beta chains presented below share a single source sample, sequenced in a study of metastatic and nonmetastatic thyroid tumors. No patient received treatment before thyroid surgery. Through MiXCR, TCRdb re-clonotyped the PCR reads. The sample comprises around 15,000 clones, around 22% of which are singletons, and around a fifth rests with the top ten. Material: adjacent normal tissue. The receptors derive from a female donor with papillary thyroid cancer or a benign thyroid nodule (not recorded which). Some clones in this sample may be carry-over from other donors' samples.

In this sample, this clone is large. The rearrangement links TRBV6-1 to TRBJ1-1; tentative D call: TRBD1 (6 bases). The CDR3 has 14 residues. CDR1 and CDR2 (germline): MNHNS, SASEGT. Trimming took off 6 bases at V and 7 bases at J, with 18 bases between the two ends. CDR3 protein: CASSPPRGFGEAFF. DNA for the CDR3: TGTGCCAGCAGCCCCCCCAGGGGATTTGGTGAAGCTTTCTTT.

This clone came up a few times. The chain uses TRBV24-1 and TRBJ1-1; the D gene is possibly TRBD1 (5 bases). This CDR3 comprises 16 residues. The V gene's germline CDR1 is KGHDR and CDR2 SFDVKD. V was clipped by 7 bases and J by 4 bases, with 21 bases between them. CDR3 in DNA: TGTGCCACCAGGCCCAGGGTATATTCCGGGTGCACTGAAGCTTTCTTT. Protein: CATRPRVYSGCTEAFF.

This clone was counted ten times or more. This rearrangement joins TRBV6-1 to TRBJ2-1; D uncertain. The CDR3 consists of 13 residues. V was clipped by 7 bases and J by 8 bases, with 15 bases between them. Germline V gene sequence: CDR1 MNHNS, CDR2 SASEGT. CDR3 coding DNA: TGTGCCAGCACCGGCTACATTAGGGATGAGCAGTTCTTC. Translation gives CASTGYIRDEQFF.

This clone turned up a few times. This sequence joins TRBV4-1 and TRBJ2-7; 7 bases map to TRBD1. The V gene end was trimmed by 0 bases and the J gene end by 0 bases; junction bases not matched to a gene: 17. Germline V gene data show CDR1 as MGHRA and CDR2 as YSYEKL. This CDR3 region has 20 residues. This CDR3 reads CASSQDLGSRDSLSSYEQYF. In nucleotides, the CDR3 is TGCGCCAGCAGCCAAGATCTAGGCAGCCGGGACAGTCTAAGCTCCTACGAGCAGTACTTC.

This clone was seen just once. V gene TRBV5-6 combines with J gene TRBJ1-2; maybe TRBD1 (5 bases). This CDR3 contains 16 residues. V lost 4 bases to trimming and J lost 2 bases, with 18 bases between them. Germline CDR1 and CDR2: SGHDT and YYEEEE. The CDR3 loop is CASSPERGTTNYGYTF. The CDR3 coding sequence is TGTGCCAGCAGCCCAGAACGGGGGACCACAAACTATGGCTACACCTTC.

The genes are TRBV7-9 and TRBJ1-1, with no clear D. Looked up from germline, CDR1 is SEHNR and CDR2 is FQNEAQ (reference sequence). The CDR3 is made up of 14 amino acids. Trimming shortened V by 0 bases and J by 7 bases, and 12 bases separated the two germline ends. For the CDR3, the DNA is TGTGCCAGCAGCTTAGCGGTCCTACGGCGTGAAGCTTTCTTT. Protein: CASSLAVLRREAFF.

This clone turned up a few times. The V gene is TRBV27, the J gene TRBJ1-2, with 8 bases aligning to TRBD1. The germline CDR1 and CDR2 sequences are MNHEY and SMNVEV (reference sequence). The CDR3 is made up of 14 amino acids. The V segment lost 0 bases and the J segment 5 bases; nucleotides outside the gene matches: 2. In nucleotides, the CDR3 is TGTGCCAGCAGTTTATCCCAGGGGGCTTATGGCTACACCTTC. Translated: CASSLSQGAYGYTF.

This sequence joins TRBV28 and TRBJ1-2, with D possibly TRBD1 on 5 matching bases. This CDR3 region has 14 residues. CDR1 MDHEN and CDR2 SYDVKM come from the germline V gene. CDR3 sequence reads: CATVGGSLYYGYTF. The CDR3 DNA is TGTGCAACGGTCGGGGGTAGCCTTTACTATGGCTACACCTTC.

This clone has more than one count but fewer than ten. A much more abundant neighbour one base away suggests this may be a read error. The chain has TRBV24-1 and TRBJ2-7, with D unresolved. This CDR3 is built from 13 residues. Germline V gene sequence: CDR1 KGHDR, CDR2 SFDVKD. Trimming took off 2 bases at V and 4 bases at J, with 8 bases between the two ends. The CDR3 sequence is CATSDYSGYEQYF. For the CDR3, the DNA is TGTGCCACCAGTGATTACAGTGGGTACGAGCAGTACTTC.

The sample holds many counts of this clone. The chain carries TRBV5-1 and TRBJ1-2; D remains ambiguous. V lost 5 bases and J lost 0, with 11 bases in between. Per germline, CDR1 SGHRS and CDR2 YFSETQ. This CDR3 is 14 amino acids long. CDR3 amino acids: CASSLSASNYGYTF. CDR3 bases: TGCGCCAGCAGTTTGTCGGCCTCTAACTATGGCTACACCTTC.

CDR3 coding DNA: TGTGCCAGCAGTTTAGCCATGGGGGGGCGTAAGTACGAGCAGTACTTC. This codes for CASSLAMGGRKYEQYF. The rearrangement joins TRBV2 to TRBJ2-7; tentatively, D is TRBD2 (7 bases). Germline V gene lookup returns CDR1 SNHLY and CDR2 FYNNEI. The CDR3 consists of 16 residues. The V end lost 5 bases, the J end lost 4 bases, and 21 bases lay between the germline ends.

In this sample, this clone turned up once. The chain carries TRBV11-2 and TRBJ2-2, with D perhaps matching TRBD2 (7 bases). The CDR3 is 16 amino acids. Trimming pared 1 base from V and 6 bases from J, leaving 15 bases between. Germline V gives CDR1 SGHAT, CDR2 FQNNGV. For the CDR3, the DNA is TGTGCCAGCAGCTTAGTCCCGGGGGGCGAGGCCGGGGAGCTGTTTTTT. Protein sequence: CASSLVPGGEAGELFF.

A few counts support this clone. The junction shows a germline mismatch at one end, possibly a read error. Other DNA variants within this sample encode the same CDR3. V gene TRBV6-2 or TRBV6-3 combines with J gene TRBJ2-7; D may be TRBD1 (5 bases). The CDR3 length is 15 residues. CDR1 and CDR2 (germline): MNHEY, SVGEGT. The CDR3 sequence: CASSYLGPNSYEQYF. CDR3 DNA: TGTGCCAGCAGTTACTTGGGGCCAAACTCCTACGAGCAATACTTC.

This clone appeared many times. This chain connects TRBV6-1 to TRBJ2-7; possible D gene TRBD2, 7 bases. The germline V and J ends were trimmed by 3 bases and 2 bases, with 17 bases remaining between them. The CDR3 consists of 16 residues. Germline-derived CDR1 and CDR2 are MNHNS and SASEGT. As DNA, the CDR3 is TGTGCCAGCAGTGACCCCAAGGGGGGGGCCGCCTACGAGCAGTACTTC. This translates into CASSDPKGGAAYEQYF.

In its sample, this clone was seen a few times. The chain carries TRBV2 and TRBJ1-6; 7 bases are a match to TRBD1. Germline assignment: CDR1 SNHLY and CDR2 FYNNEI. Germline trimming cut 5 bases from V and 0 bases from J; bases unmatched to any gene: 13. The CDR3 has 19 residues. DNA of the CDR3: TGTGCCAGCAGTTTGAAGGGACAGTACATAAGCTCCTATAATTCACCCCTCCACTTT. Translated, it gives CASSLKGQYISSYNSPLHF.

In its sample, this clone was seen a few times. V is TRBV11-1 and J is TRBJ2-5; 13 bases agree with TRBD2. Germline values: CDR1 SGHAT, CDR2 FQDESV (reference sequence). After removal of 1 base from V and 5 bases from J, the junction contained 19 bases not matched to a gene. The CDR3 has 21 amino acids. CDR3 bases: TGTGCCAGCAGCTTAGAGGCTGGACTAGCGGGAGTAGGTGTATATGGGGAGACCCAGTACTTC. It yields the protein CASSLEAGLAGVGVYGETQYF.

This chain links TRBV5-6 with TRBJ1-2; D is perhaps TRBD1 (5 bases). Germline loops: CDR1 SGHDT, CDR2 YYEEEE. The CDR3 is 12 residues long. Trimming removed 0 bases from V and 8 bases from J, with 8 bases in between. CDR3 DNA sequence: TGTGCCAGCAGCTTGGGGGGCGGAGGCTACACCTTC. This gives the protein CASSLGGGGYTF.

The CDR3 region is CASSLDPGGAEAFF. CDR3 nucleotide sequence: TGCGCCAGCAGCTTGGATCCGGGCGGGGCTGAAGCTTTCTTT. The V call is TRBV5-1, the J call TRBJ1-1; D is undetermined. The V end lost 0 bases, the J end lost 6 bases, and 12 bases lay between the germline ends. CDR3 length equals 14 residues. Germline values: CDR1 SGHRS, CDR2 YFSETQ.

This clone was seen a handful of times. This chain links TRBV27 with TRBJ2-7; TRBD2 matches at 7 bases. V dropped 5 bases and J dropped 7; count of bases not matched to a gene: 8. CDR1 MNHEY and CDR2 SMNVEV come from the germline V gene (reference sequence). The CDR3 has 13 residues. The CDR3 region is CASSRGGSREQYF. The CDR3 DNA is TGTGCCAGCAGTAGGGGAGGGAGCCGAGAGCAGTACTTC.

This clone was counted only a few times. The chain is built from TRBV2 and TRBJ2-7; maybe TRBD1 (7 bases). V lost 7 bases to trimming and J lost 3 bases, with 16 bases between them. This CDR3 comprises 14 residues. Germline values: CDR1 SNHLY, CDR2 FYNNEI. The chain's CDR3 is CASTSGGKYYEQYF. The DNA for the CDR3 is TGTGCCAGCACCTCAGGGGGGAAGTACTACGAGCAGTACTTC.

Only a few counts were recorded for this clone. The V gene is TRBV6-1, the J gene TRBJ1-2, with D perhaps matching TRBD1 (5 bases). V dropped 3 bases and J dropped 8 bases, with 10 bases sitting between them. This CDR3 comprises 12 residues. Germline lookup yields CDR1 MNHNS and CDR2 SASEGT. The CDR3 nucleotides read TGTGCCAGCAGTGACAGGGTAGAAGGCTACACCTTC. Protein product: CASSDRVEGYTF.

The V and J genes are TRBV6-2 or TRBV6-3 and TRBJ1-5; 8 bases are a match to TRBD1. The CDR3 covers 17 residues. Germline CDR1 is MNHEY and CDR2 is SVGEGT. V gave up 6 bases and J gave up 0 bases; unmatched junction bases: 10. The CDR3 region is CASRTRDRPNSNQPQHF. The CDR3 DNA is TGTGCCAGCAGGACCCGGGACAGGCCCAATAGCAATCAGCCCCAGCATTTT.

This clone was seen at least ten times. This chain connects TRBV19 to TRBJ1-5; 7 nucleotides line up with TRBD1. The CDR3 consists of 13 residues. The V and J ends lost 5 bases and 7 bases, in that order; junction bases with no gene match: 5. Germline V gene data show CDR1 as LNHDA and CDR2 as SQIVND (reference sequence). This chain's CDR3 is CASSPGQRQPQHF. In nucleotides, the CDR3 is TGTGCCAGTAGTCCGGGACAGAGGCAGCCCCAGCATTTT.